These 2 T cell receptor beta chains originate from one sample sequenced in a study of T cells in Graves' hyperthyroidism and ophthalmopathy (dated by TCRdb to the late 2010s). Library preparation employed multiplex PCR. The sequencer listed for this sample is Illumina HiSeq 2000. The TCR beta CDR3 regions were amplified from RNA transcripts. The TCR CDR3 was subjected to a first round of RT-PCR using the HTBI primer set and the Qiagen OneStep RT-PCR kit. TCRdb ran its own pipeline on the public reads, namely fastp trimming at Q25 and MiXCR clone calling, and kept in-frame beta chains. When rows share a CDR3 protein, they turn into one entry using the most common DNA and genes. The sample yields some 510,000 distinct CDR3 sequences; around 21% were counted once. The top ten clones comprise more than 25% of the sample. Sequencing input: blood. The origin of the receptors is a man aged 18 to 30 with Graves' hyperthyroidism.

This clonotype was detected a few times. The chain employs TRBV12-3 or TRBV12-4 and TRBJ2-3, with D maybe TRBD1 (5 bases). The CDR3 is made up of 15 amino acids. Trimming removed 3 bases at V and 4 bases at J, with 14 bases between. The CDR3 DNA reads as TGTGCCAGCAGTTTTGCCAGGGCGAGCGCAGATACGCAGTATTTT. It codes for CASSFARASADTQYF.

The V and J genes are TRBV6-1 and TRBJ1-1; maybe TRBD1 (5 bases). CDR1 is MNHNS, CDR2 SASEGT, per germline. This CDR3 has 15 residues. The V end lost 5 bases, the J end lost 0 bases, and 13 bases lay between the germline ends. The CDR3 protein is CASSLQGPMNTEAFF. Written as DNA, the CDR3 is TGTGCCAGCAGTCTTCAGGGACCGATGAACACTGAAGCTTTCTTT.